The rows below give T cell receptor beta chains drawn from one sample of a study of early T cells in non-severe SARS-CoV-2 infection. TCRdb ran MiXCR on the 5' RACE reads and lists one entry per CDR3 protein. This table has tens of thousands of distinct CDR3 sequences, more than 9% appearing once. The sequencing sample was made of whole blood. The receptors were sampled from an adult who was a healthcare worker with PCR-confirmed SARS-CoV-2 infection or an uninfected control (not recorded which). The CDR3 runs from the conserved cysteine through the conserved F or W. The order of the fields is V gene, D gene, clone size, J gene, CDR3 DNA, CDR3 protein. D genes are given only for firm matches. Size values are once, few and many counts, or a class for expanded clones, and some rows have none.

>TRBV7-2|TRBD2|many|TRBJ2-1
TGTGCCAGCAGCAGAACTAGCGGGGGACGGTATGAGCAGTTCTTC
CASSRTSGGRYEQFF
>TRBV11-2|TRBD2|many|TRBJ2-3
TGTGCCAGCAGCTTAAGTAGCGGGAGCCGCACAGATACGCAGTATTTT
CASSLSSGSRTDTQYF
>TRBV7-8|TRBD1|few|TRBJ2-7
TGTGCCAGCAGCACCTCGGGACAGGGGGGTGTGAAGCAGTACTTC
CASSTSGQGGVKQYF
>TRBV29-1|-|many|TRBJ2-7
TGCAGCGTCGGGTCCTACGAGCAGTACTTC
CSVGSYEQYF
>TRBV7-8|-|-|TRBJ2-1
TGTGCCAGCAGCTTAGGAGTATTGGGGAATGAGCAGTTCTTC
CASSLGVLGNEQFF
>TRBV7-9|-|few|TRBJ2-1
TGTGCCAGCAGCCCGTTTGGGAGCTCCTACAATGAGCAGTTCTTC
CASSPFGSSYNEQFF
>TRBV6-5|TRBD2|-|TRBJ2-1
TGTGCCAGCAGTTACCCCGCACCTATAGCGGGGGTGGCCAATGAGCAGTTCTTC
CASSYPAPIAGVANEQFF
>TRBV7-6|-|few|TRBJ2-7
TGTGCCAGCAGCCTAATCGGGGGTTCCTACGAGCAGTACTTC
CASSLIGGSYEQYF
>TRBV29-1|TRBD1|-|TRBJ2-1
TGCAGCGTTTTAGGGACAGTCGATTACAATGAGCAGTTCTTC
CSVLGTVDYNEQFF
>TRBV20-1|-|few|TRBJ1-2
TGCAGTGCTTGGGACAATGGGGGCTACACCTTC
CSAWDNGGYTF
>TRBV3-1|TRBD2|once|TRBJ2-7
TGTGCCAGCAGTCGACTAGCGGGGACTCACGAGCAGTACTTC
CASSRLAGTHEQYF
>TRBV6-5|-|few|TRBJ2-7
TGTGCCAGCCGACCCACCCGAGAAGTTCATTACGAGCAGTACTTC
CASRPTREVHYEQYF
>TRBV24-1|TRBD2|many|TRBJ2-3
TGTGCCACCAGCGGCTGGCTAGCGGGAGCAGGCAACACAGATACGCAGTATTTT
CATSGWLAGAGNTDTQYF
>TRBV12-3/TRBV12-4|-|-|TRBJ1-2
TGTGCCAGCAGTTTTCAGGGAGTCGGCGATGGCTACACCTTC
CASSFQGVGDGYTF
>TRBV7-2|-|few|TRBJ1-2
TGTGCCAGCAGCCCCAAATCCCGGGGGACCTATGGCTACACCTTC
CASSPKSRGTYGYTF
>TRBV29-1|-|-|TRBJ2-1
TGCAGCGTTGTAAGGGAGATGGGCTACAATGAGCAGTTCTTC
CSVVREMGYNEQFF
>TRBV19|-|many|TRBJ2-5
TGTGCCAGTAGCCCCGGTCAGGGCTTGAAGACCCAGTACTTC
CASSPGQGLKTQYF
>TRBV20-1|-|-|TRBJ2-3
TGCAGTGCTAGGCGGTATACAGATACGCAGTATTTT
CSARRYTDTQYF
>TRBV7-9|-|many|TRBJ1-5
TGTGCCAGCAGCAAATTTTCAGGGGCGGGTAGCAATCAGCCCCAGCATTTT
CASSKFSGAGSNQPQHF
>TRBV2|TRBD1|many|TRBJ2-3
TGTGCCAGCACCCTGGACAGGATGGGTGGAGATACGCAGTATTTT
CASTLDRMGGDTQYF
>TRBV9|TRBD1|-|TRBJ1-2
TGTGCCAGCAGCGCGGGGACAGGGACCTATGGCTACACCTTC
CASSAGTGTYGYTF
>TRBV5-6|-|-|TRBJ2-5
TGTGCCAGCAGCCGGGACCCTCAAGAGACCCAGTACTTC
CASSRDPQETQYF
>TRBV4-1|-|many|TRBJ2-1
TGCGCCAGCAGCCAAAAATTCGCGGTCGGACCTAGTAACTACAATGAGCAGTTCTTC
CASSQKFAVGPSNYNEQFF
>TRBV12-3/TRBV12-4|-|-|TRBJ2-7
TGTGCCAGCAGTTTGGACGGGGGACTTGGCGAGCAGTACTTC
CASSLDGGLGEQYF
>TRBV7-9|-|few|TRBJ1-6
TGTGCCAGCAGCTTAAGTAGCTCCTATAATTCACCCCTCCACTTT
CASSLSSSYNSPLHF
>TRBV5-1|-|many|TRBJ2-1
TGCGCCAGCAGCCTCCTTGGCGGCCATGAGCAGTTCTTC
CASSLLGGHEQFF
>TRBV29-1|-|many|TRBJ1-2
TGCAGCGTTGAAGGGTATTACACCTTC
CSVEGYYTF
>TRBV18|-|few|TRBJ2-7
TGTGCCAGCTCACTAAAAAGGGAACAGTCCTACGAGCAGTACTTC
CASSLKREQSYEQYF
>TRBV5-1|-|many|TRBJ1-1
TGCGCCAGCAGCTTGGTTATAGGGCAACTCGTGAACACTGAAGCTTTCTTT
CASSLVIGQLVNTEAFF
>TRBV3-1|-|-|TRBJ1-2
TGTGCCAGCAGCCAAAATCTTATGGGCTACACCTTC
CASSQNLMGYTF
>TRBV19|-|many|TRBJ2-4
TGTGCCAGTAGTATATGGGCGGTAGCCAAAAACATTCAGTACTTC
CASSIWAVAKNIQYF
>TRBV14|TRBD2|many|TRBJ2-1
TGTGCCAGCAGCCAAGAAAAAGGGACGGGAGGGCCCCTCAATGAGCAGTTCTTC
CASSQEKGTGGPLNEQFF
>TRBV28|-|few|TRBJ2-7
TGTGCCAGCAGTTTACTTACAGCCTCCTACGAGCAGTACTTC
CASSLLTASYEQYF
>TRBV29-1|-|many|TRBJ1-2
TGCAGCGCCACAGGGAGGTATGGCTACACCTTC
CSATGRYGYTF
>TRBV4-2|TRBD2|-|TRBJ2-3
TGTGCCAGCAGCCCCATGGCTAGCGGGGGAGACACAGATACGCAGTATTTT
CASSPMASGGDTDTQYF
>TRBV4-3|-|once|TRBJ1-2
TGCGCCAGCAGCCAAGTCATGATCGGACAACCTATCTATGGCTACACCTTC
CASSQVMIGQPIYGYTF
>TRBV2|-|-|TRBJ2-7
TGTGCCAGCAACATCGCCCGGGGGGCAGCTATCGAGCAGTACTTC
CASNIARGAAIEQYF
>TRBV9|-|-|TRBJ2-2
TGTGCCAGCAGCTCGCCCCCAGGGGCCGGGGAGCTGTTTTTT
CASSSPPGAGELFF
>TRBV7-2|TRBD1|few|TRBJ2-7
TGTGCCAGCAGAGGACAGGGGTACGAGCAGTACTTC
CASRGQGYEQYF
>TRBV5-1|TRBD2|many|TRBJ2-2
TGCGCCAGCAGCTTCCGGACTAGCGGGATCGGGGAGCTGTTTTTT
CASSFRTSGIGELFF
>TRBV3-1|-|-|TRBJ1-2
TGTGCCAGCAGCCGTCCGGGACTATATGGCTACACCTTC
CASSRPGLYGYTF
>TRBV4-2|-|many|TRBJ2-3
TGTGCCAGCAGCCAAGATGGGGGGTACGGAGGAGATACGCAGTATTTT
CASSQDGGYGGDTQYF
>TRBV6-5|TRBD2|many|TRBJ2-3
TGTGCCAGCAGTCGGGGACTAGCGGTTGCTACGCAGTATTTT
CASSRGLAVATQYF
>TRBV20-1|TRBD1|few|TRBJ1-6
TGCAGTGCTAGTCTACAGGGGAATTCACCCCTCCACTTT
CSASLQGNSPLHF
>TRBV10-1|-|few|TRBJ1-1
TGCGCCAGCAGTGAGTCGACTCTGGAGGTCACAATGAACACTGAAGCTTTCTTT
CASSESTLEVTMNTEAFF